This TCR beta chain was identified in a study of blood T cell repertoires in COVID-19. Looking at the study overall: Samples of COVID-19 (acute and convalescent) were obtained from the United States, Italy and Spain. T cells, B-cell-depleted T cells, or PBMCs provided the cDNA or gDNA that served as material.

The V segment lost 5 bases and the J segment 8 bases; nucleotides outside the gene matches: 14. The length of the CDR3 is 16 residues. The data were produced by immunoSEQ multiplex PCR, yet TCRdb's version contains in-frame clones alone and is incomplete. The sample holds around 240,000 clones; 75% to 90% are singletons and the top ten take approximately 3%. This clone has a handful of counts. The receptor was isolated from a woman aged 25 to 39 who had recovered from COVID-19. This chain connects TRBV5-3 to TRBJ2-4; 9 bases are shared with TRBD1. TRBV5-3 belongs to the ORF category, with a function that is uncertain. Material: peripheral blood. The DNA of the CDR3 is TGTGCCAGAAGAGAGAGGACAGGGGTTCTTGTAGACATTCAGTACTTC. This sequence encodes CARRERTGVLVDIQYF.